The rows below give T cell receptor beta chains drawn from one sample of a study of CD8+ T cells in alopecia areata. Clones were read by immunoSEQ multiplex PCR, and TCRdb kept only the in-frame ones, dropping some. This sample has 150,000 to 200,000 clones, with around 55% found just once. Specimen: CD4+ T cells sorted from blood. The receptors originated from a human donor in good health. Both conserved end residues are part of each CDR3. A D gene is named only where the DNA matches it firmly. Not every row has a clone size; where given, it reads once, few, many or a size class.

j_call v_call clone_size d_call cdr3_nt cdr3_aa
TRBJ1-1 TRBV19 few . TGTGCCAGTAGTATCGGGGTTGTGAACACTGAAGCTTTCTTT CASSIGVVNTEAFF
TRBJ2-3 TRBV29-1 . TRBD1 TGCAGCGCCCGACAGGGCGCAGATACGCAGTATTTT CSARQGADTQYF
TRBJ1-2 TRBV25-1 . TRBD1 TGTGCCAGCAGTGAATTAGGGACAGTGCCGTTCTATGGCTACACCTTC CASSELGTVPFYGYTF
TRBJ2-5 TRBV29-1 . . TGCAGCGTTGAGGGGACACAATTTCAAGAGACCCAGTACTTC CSVEGTQFQETQYF
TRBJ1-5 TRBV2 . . TGTGCCAGCAAGGCCACAGTTTTTCAGCCCCAGCATTTT CASKATVFQPQHF
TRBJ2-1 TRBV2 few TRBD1 TGTGCCAGCAGTCCGGGACAGGGGGCTAATGAGCAGTTCTTC CASSPGQGANEQFF
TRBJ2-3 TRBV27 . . TGTGCCAGCAGAGGCCTAAATATTGCGGGCACAGATACGCAGTATTTT CASRGLNIAGTDTQYF
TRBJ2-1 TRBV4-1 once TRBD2 TGCGCCAGCAGCCAACCGACTAGCGGGAGGAACAATGAGCAGTTCTTC CASSQPTSGRNNEQFF
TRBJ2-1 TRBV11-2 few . TGTGCCAGCAGCTCGAGGACCATCAATGAGCAGTTCTTC CASSSRTINEQFF
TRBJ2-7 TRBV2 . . TGTGCCAGCAGTCCCGACAACTCCTACGAGCAGTACTTC CASSPDNSYEQYF
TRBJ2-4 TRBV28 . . TGTGCCAGCACCTTGGGGAAGGGAACCAAAAACATTCAGTACTTC CASTLGKGTKNIQYF
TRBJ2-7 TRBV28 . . TGTGCCAGCAGCCCCGCAGGACCATACGAGCAGTACTTC CASSPAGPYEQYF
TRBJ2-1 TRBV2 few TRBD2 TGTGCCAGCAGTGAAGCTCTAGCGGGACCCTACAATGAGCAGTTCTTC CASSEALAGPYNEQFF
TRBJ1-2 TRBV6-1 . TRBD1 TGTGCCAGCAGCCAGACAGGGGGCGGCTATGGCTACACCTTC CASSQTGGGYGYTF
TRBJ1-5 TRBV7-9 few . TGTGCCAGCAGCTTAGGCGACAATAGCAATCAGCCCCAGCATTTT CASSLGDNSNQPQHF
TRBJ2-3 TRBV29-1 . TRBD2 TGCAGCGTTGGATCGGGGACTAGCGGCACAGATACGCAGTATTTT CSVGSGTSGTDTQYF
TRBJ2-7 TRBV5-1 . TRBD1 TGCGCCAGCAGCTTGGGGACAGGGATCAACGAGCAGTACTTC CASSLGTGINEQYF
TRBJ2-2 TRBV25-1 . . TGTGCCTGCTCGGGCAGAGGCACCGGGGAGCTGTTTTTT CACSGRGTGELFF
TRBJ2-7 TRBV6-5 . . TGTGCCAGCAGGAATCTCTACGAGCAGTACTTC CASRNLYEQYF
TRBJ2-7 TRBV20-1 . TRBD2 TGCAGCGGGACTAGCGACAACGAGCAGTACTTC CSGTSDNEQYF
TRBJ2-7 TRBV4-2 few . TGTGCCAGCAGCCAACTCCTTTCGGCGGTCTCCTACGAGCAGTACTTC CASSQLLSAVSYEQYF
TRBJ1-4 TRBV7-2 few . TGTGCCAGCAGCCTCGAGGGGGTGAATTTGTTTTTT CASSLEGVNLFF
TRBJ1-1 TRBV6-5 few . TGTGCCAGCAGTTACTCGATTCAGGGTATCACTGAAGCTTTCTTT CASSYSIQGITEAFF
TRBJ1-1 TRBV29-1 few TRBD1 TGCAGCGTTGGAAGGGACAGCATGAACACTGAAGCTTTCTTT CSVGRDSMNTEAFF